The clone carrying this T cell receptor (beta chain) was found a few times. Its antigen remains unknown. Germline CDR1 MGHDK, CDR2 SYGVNS. The V gene lost 5 bases and the J gene lost 0 bases, with 8 bases spanning the gap. The CDR3 sequence is 15 residues long. A multiplex PCR was run with 60 Vbeta primers and 13 Jbeta primers. As processed by the authors: Among the unique TCR beta chains that a later analysis counted, about 85 million in all, about 10 million were shared. TCRdb's copy holds only in-frame clones and misses some; the assay was immunoSEQ multiplex PCR. D and trimming come from the DNA, and the V and J calls and clone size come from that table. Found here are approximately 77,000 clones, about 80% of them singletons; the top ten hold approximately 7.2%. This sample is drawn from a study of cytomegalovirus exposure and HLA in healthy donors. Regarding the study as a whole: Because they were indistinguishable, some V segments, including TRBV6-2 and TRBV6-3, were excluded. An analysis done earlier found most TCR beta V segments productive about 90% or about 30% of the time. When a later analysis compared HLA-associated TCR beta chains with equally common others, the HLA-associated chains turned out to be more clonally expanded and to have lower generation probabilities.

This clonotype was obtained from a woman between 40 and 50 years old in good health and CMV-seronegative. The specimen was PBMCs. The rearrangement uses TRBV25-1 and TRBJ2-6; TRBD1 is a possible D gene (6 bases). The CDR3 DNA reads TGTGCCAGCAGTAAAGGGGGCTCTGGGGCCAACGTCCTGACTTTC. This translates into CASSKGGSGANVLTF.